This T cell receptor (beta chain) was captured in a study of T cells in Graves' hyperthyroidism and ophthalmopathy. Overall study: Blood was drawn when the patient was first diagnosed and still untreated. Findings and limits, study-wide: Researchers found most expanded thyroid clonotypes above 0.001 in blood as well. Ophthalmopathy onset followed model prediction by a median approximately 5.9 months.

Amplified TCR beta CDR3 regions derived from RNA transcripts. HTBI primers were used for first-round RT-PCR of the TCR CDR3. TCRdb processed the multiplex PCR reads anew with MiXCR; each CDR3 protein has one entry. The profile shows some 370,000 distinct CDR3 sequences, over 13% of them singletons. There are many counts of this clonotype. Its target is not known. The V and J ends lost 4 bases and 6 bases respectively, with 11 bases between them. The germline V gene encodes CDR1 SGHRS and CDR2 YFSETQ. This CDR3 has 13 residues. PBMCs were collected from an approximately 10 ml volume of fresh peripheral blood.

The sequence derives from a man aged 50 or older with Graves' ophthalmopathy. Material: blood. The rearrangement joins TRBV5-1 to TRBJ2-1, with D unresolved. The CDR3 bases are TGCGCCAGCAGCGAAGGGAATTCCAATGAGCAGTTCTTC. It yields the protein CASSEGNSNEQFF.